Detailed here is one T cell receptor (beta chain). Its antigen is currently unknown. Isolated PBMCs totaled at least 6.5 million in each sample. The authors extracted at least 6 micrograms of total RNA per sample. This sample stems from a study of blood T cells in healthy people across ages. The study, taken as a whole, reports: Fewer expanded clones and more diversity marked long-lived versus aged donors. Strong correlation linked observed beta diversity and percent naive T cells.

Alongside a J-beta primer mix, a sample-barcoded 5' primer served in a second PCR lasting roughly 6 to 11 cycles. TCRdb passed the 5' RACE reads through MiXCR, listing each CDR3 protein once. The profile covers over 600,000 distinct CDR3 sequences, with around half appearing a single time and over 15% taken by the ten largest. The V gene's germline CDR1 is SGHRS and CDR2 YFSETQ. V was trimmed by 3 bases and J by 7 bases, leaving 14 bases between them. This CDR3 region has 13 residues. This chain uses TRBV5-1 with TRBJ2-7; either TRBD1 or TRBD2 may supply D (5 bases each). The sample comprised blood. The clonotype originates from an elderly man in good health. The CDR3 here is CASSSGTVWEQYF. Here the CDR3 DNA reads TGCGCCAGCAGCTCCGGGACGGTTTGGGAGCAGTACTTC.